Here is one T cell receptor (beta chain) with its context. Its antigen is as yet unknown. The data were obtained in a study of CD8+ T cells in alopecia areata. Turning to the study itself: Affected scalp percentage set treated patients' severity scores.

Treatment indicated: oral pan-JAK inhibitor, 5-10 mg twice daily. Cell sorting on a FACSAria was used to separate CD4+ and CD8+ T cells from the PBMCs. TCR sequencing used cDNA made by reverse transcription of extracted RNA. Some clones are missing from TCRdb's copy, which holds only in-frame ones; the method was immunoSEQ multiplex PCR. In the table there are 200,000 or so clones, less than 45% of which are singletons. Study findings and constraints: Clonality was higher in lesional than normal scalp, especially in alopecia totalis/universalis.

Germline V lookup: CDR1 GTSNPN, CDR2 SVGIG (reference sequence). V was cut by 0 bases and J by 8 bases, with 8 bases left in between. The CDR3 contains 13 residues. The starting material was CD4+ T cells sorted from blood, obtained at week 34, from a patient treated with tofacitinib. V and J are TRBV30 and TRBJ1-6; D gene unclear. This receptor was obtained from a human donor with alopecia areata. CDR3 sequence reads: CAWSVGSDSPLHF. As DNA, the CDR3 is TGTGCCTGGAGTGTCGGTAGCGATTCACCCCTCCACTTT.